This T cell receptor (beta chain) was sequenced for a study of shared clonotypes between healthy human individuals. Donors were healthy HIV-negative adults without recent acute infections or vaccinations. Comment on this clone: The target antigen is unknown.

Using about 190 ng DNA, 30,000 or so T cell genomes, the sorted-subset replicate PCRs were run. TCRdb keeps only in-frame clones here, not all; method: immunoSEQ multiplex PCR. The sample has 950,000 to 1,100,000 clones; 75% to 80% are singletons. Regarding the study as a whole: For sorted subsets, rarefaction showed incomplete sequencing despite large depth.

The sequenced sample was memory CD4+ T cells from PBMCs. Subset defined: CD45RA-negative fraction. This TCR was sampled from a man younger than 35 in good health. Some clones in this sample may be carry-over from other donors' samples.

The CDR3 DNA follows: TGTGCCAGTAGATTCGGGAGTCAGCCCCAGCATTTT. It encodes CASRFGSQPQHF. This rearrangement joins TRBV19 to TRBJ1-5; D gene ambiguous. CDR1 LNHDA and CDR2 SQIVND come from the germline V gene (reference sequence). The CDR3 loop spans 12 amino acids. Trimming left V 6 bases short and J 6 bases short, with 9 bases between. Variable domain in full (rest from reference TRBV19 and TRBJ1-5): DGGITQSPKYLFRKEGQNVTLSCEQNLNHDAMYWYRQDPGQGLRLIYYSQIVNDFQKGDIAEGYSVSREKKESFPLTVTSAQKNPTAFYLCASRFGSQPQHFGDGTRLSIL.